Included here is one T cell receptor (beta chain) sequence, with context. The antigen remains undetermined. The protocol was immunoSEQ multiplex PCR, while the TCRdb copy is restricted to in-frame clones and leaves out a portion. The sample lists about 28,000 clones; about 79% were seen once. CDR1 is MNHEY, CDR2 SVGAGI, per germline. CDR3 length equals 15 residues. J was trimmed by 6 bases and V by 0 bases; bases with no gene match: 8. This specimen belongs to a study of radiotherapy plus CTLA-4 blockade in lung cancer. Study-wide findings and caveats: With interferon-beta, early dynamics of blood T cell clones were reported to best predict response.

The sample here was peripheral blood, taken from a patient treated with radiotherapy plus ipilimumab. The clonotype was recovered from a human donor with non-small cell lung cancer that progressed on radiotherapy plus ipilimumab. The chain joins TRBV6-5 to TRBJ2-7; 7 nucleotides align to TRBD2. For the CDR3, the DNA is TGTGCCAGCAGTTACTCGGGCCTGGGGGGGACCGAGCAGTACTTC. Translating gives CASSYSGLGGTEQYF.